This T cell receptor beta chain was sequenced during a study of T-cell memory formation after mild COVID-19. MiXCR, applied by TCRdb to the 5' RACE reads, yields one record per CDR3 protein. Of around 470,000 distinct CDR3 sequences in the sample, roughly 20% were seen once. This clonotype came up a few times. Its antigen is currently unknown. This CDR3 spans 15 amino acids. With 4 bases removed from V and 0 bases from J, the gap between germline ends came to 12 bases. Germline CDR1 is SGHTA and CDR2 is FQGNSA. Overall study results and limits: Unconfirmed was the SARS-CoV-2 specificity of second-wave clones that peaked on day 37. Most CD4+ clones that shrank were in CM and EM, while CD8+ ones turned up in EMRA.

Sequenced: PBMCs or a T cell subset sorted from them (not recorded which). V and J are TRBV7-2 and TRBJ1-1, with D hard to call. The sequence came from an adult woman who had mild COVID-19 (a few samples of this study predate the infection). Cell type and time point are not known. In nucleotides, the CDR3 is TGTGCCAGCAGCTCCTGGGAGGGCCTGAACACTGAAGCTTTCTTT. This codes for CASSSWEGLNTEAFF.